This T cell receptor (beta chain) was recorded in a study of blood T cell repertoires in COVID-19. From germline, CDR1 is ENHRY and CDR2 SYGVKD. With 3 bases removed from V and 1 base from J, the gap between germline ends came to 9 bases. CDR3 length: 14 amino acids. This clone was found once. Assay: immunoSEQ multiplex PCR; the TCRdb copy retains only in-frame clones and omits some. This sample carries 490,000 or so clones, roughly 90% of them seen once, and the ten largest clones take less than 2%. This clonotype was obtained from a woman in her thirties or forties who had recovered from COVID-19. This rearrangement joins TRBV10-3 to TRBJ1-2, with a weak D call TRBD1 (5 bases). The sample consisted of PBMCs or T cells enriched from blood (not recorded which). CDR3: CAISDGGNNYGYTF. DNA of the CDR3: TGTGCCATCAGTGATGGGGGGAATAACTATGGCTACACCTTC.